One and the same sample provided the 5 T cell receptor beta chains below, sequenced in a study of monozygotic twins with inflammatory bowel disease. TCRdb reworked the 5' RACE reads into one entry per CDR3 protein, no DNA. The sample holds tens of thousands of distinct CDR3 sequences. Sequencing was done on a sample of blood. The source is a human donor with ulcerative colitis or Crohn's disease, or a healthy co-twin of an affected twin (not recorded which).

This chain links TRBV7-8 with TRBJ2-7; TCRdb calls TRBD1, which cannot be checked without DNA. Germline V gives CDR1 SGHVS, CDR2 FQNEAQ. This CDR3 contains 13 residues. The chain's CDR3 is CASSRDSSYEQYF.

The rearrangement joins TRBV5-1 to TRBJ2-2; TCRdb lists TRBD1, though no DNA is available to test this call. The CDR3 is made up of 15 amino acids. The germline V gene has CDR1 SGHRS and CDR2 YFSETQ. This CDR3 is CASSPGQGATGELFF.

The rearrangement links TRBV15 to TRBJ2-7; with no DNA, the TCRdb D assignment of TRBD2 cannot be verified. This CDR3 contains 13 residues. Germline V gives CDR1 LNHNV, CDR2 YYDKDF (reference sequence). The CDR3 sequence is CATSRKGLAQQYF.

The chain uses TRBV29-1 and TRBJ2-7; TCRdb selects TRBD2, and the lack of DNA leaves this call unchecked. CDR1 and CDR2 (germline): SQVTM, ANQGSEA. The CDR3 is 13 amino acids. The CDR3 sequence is CSVVRGSFYEQYF.

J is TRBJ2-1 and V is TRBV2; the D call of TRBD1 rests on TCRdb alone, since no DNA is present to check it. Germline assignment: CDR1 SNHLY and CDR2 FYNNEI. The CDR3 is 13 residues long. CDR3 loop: CATAGQGNNEQFF.